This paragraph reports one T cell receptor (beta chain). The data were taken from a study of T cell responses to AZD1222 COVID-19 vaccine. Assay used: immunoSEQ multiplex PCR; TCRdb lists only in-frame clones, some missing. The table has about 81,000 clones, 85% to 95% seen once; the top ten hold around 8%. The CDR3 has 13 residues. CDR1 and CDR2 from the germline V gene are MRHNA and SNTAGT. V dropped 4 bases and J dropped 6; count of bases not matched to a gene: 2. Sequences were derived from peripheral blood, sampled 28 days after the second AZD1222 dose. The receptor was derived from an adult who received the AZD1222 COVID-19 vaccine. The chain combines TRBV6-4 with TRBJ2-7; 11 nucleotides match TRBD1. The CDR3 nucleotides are TGTGCCAGCAGTGCCGGGACAGGGGGCGAGCAGTACTTC. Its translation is CASSAGTGGEQYF.